A single sample gave rise to the 11 T cell receptor beta chains below, sequenced in a study of metastatic and nonmetastatic thyroid tumors. Each patient came to thyroid surgery without any prior treatment (of any kind). MiXCR was used by TCRdb to re-call the PCR reads. Seen here are 20,000 to 25,000 clones, around a sixth observed once, and the top ten hold about 36%. Sequenced: blood. Receptors originate from a female donor with papillary thyroid cancer or a benign thyroid nodule (not recorded which). Some clones in this sample may be carry-over from other donors' samples.

This clone occurred many times. The V and J genes are TRBV27 and TRBJ2-7; no clear D gene. CDR3 length: 16 amino acids. CDR1 and CDR2 (germline): MNHEY, SMNVEV (reference sequence). The V and J ends lost 0 bases and 3 bases respectively, with 15 bases between them. The CDR3 protein is CASSLSADSWGYEQYF. CDR3 nucleotides: TGTGCCAGCAGTTTATCTGCGGATAGCTGGGGCTACGAGCAGTACTTC.

This clone was seen many times. This chain connects TRBV5-1 to TRBJ1-4; 8 bases align to TRBD1. The trim removed 0 bases at V and 4 bases at J, leaving 2 bases unmatched. Germline CDR1 reads SGHRS; CDR2 reads YFSETQ. The CDR3 extends over 15 amino acids. CDR3 loop: CASSLGQGSNEKLFF. The CDR3 nucleotides are TGCGCCAGCAGCTTGGGACAGGGGAGTAATGAAAAACTGTTTTTT.

This clone has a count of ten or more. This sequence joins TRBV28 and TRBJ2-1, with 8 bases that match TRBD1. After removal of 4 bases from V and 7 bases from J, the junction contained 15 bases not matched to a gene. CDR3 size: 17 residues. Germline CDR1 and CDR2: MDHEN and SYDVKM. CDR3 DNA sequence: TGTGCCAGCAGTTCCCTCGGACAGGGACCTACCGATAATGAGCAGTTCTTC. This gives the protein CASSSLGQGPTDNEQFF.

Only a few counts were recorded for this clone. A much larger clone lies one base from this, so it may be a read error. J is TRBJ2-3 and V is TRBV29-1; D may match TRBD1 or TRBD2 (9 bases each). CDR1 and CDR2 from the germline V gene are SQVTM and ANQGSEA. The CDR3 has 14 residues. DNA of the CDR3: TGCAGCGTGGGGACAGGGACTAGCACAGGTACGCAGTATTTT. Amino acids: CSVGTGTSTGTQYF.

The V and J genes are TRBV18 and TRBJ2-7, with D possibly matching TRBD2 (6 bases). The CDR3 is 15 amino acids. CDR1 and CDR2 from the germline V gene are KGHSH and LQKENI. The V end was cut by 3 bases, the J end by 3 bases, with 15 bases between. The CDR3 loop reads CASSPGGPSYYEQYF. The CDR3 coding sequence is TGTGCCAGCTCACCGGGGGGTCCCTCCTACTACGAGCAGTACTTC.

This clone was counted at least ten times. V and J are TRBV6-1 and TRBJ1-3, with D unresolved. From germline, CDR1 is MNHNS and CDR2 SASEGT. Deletions cut 6 bases from V and 4 bases from J, with 16 bases between. The CDR3 loop spans 15 amino acids. The CDR3 bases are TGTGCCAGCAGAACCGGGGTTATGTCGGGAAACACCATATATTTT. It yields the protein CASRTGVMSGNTIYF.

This clone occurred many times. The CDR3 protein is CSVRQGTSGNQPQHF. CDR3 bases: TGCAGCGTCAGACAGGGTACTAGTGGCAATCAGCCCCAGCATTTT. This rearrangement joins TRBV29-1 to TRBJ1-5, with TRBD1 identical over 7 bases. Per the germline V gene, CDR1 is SQVTM and CDR2 is ANQGSEA. There are 15 residues in the CDR3. V trimming: 6 bases; J trimming: 2 bases; junction bases outside the gene matches: 10.

Note on this clone: Its ends do not fully match the called genes, so a read error is possible. V and J are TRBV20-1 and TRBJ2-2, with D uncertain. CDR3 length: 10 residues. Germline V gives CDR1 DFQATT, CDR2 SNEGSKA (reference sequence). The CDR3 spells CCANTGELFF. The CDR3 nucleotides read TGCTGTGCGAACACCGGGGAGCTGTTTTTT.

This clone was counted at least ten times. A much larger clone sits a single nucleotide away, making a read error possible. This rearrangement joins TRBV27 to TRBJ2-3; 9 bases align to TRBD1. V was clipped by 2 bases and J by 6 bases; unmatched bases: 12. The germline CDR1 and CDR2 sequences are MNHEY and SMNVEV (reference sequence). The CDR3 has 17 residues. The CDR3 DNA sequence: TGTGCCAGCAGTTTAGCATTCCCCGGGACAGGGACTGATACGCAGTATTTT. Protein product: CASSLAFPGTGTDTQYF.

This clone showed up many times. The V and J genes are TRBV7-3 and TRBJ2-3; D uncertain. CDR1 is SGHTA and CDR2 is FQGTGA in the germline V gene. The CDR3 is 15 residues long. Trimming took off 0 bases at V and 1 base at J, with 8 bases between the two ends. The CDR3 DNA reads as TGTGCCAGCAGCTTAACTGCAGGCCGCACAGATACGCAGTATTTT. It codes for CASSLTAGRTDTQYF.

This clone was observed many times. Other DNA variants within this sample encode the same CDR3. The rearrangement uses TRBV12-3 or TRBV12-4 and TRBJ2-1, with TRBD2 identical over 7 bases. V was clipped by 8 bases and J by 6 bases; unmatched bases: 16. There are 16 residues in the CDR3. CDR3 nucleotides: TGTGCCAGCCGGATGGGCGGGAGCCCCGAGGTCAATGAGCAGTTCTTC. Translated: CASRMGGSPEVNEQFF.